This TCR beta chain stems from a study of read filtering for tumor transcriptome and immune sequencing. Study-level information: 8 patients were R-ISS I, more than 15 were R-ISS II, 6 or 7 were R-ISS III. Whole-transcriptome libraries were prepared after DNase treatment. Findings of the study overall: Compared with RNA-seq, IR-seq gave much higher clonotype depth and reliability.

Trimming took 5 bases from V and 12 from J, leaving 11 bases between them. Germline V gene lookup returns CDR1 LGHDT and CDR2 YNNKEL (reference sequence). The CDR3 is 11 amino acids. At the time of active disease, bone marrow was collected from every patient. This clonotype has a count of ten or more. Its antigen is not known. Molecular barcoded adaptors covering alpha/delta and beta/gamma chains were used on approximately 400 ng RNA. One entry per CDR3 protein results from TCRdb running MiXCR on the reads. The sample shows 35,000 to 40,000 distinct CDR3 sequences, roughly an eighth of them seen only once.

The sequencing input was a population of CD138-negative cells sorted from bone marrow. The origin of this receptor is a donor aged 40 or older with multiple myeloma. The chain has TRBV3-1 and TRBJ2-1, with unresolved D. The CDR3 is CASSNSWGQFF. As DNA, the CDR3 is TGTGCCAGCAGCAATAGCTGGGGGCAGTTCTTC.